This is a list of T cell receptor beta chains from one sample in a study of cytomegalovirus exposure and HLA in healthy donors. Only in-frame clones appear in the TCRdb table, and some are missing; sequencing was by immunoSEQ multiplex PCR. The table for this sample gives approximately 150,000 clones. Sample: PBMCs. The receptors were gathered from a woman aged 18-35 years in good health and CMV-seronegative. Both conserved end residues are part of each CDR3. D genes are given only for firm matches.

TRBV18	.	TRBJ2-7	CASSPQAGVRGEQYF
TRBV6-4	TRBD2	TRBJ2-1	CASSESSGRGNEQFF
TRBV5-1	.	TRBJ1-3	CASSLAAGSGNTIYF
TRBV10-3	TRBD2	TRBJ2-1	CAIKGGLAGTEQFF
TRBV2	.	TRBJ1-3	CASRLQGDGNTIYF
TRBV19	TRBD1	TRBJ1-5	CASSTGGTGDQPQHF
TRBV5-1	TRBD1	TRBJ1-2	CASSFGQGPFGYTF
TRBV11-3	TRBD2	TRBJ2-2	CASSEGLAGFTGELFF
TRBV7-3	.	TRBJ2-1	CASSWAGAGKSYNEQFF
TRBV5-1	.	TRBJ1-6	CASSLGQNNSPLHF
TRBV15	TRBD1	TRBJ1-5	CATSRQGAAGQPQHF
TRBV5-1	.	TRBJ2-5	CASSPGTGREQYF
TRBV11-1	TRBD2	TRBJ2-1	CASSAGTSGRTGADEQFF
TRBV9	TRBD1	TRBJ1-6	CASSPVRDRGGNSPLHF
TRBV29-1	.	TRBJ2-7	CSVAGLGWSSYEQYF
TRBV7-2	.	TRBJ2-5	CASSLSFQETQYF
TRBV5-6	.	TRBJ1-5	CASSRGTGRFQPQHF
TRBV27	.	TRBJ1-2	CASSLAQGANYGYTF
TRBV7-6	.	TRBJ1-4	CASSLKGSTNEKLFF
TRBV29-1	TRBD1	TRBJ2-5	CSLTGWGETQYF
TRBV4-2	TRBD1	TRBJ2-6	CASSQGSSGTGGSGANVLTF
TRBV10-3	.	TRBJ2-7	CAISANDRYEQYF
TRBV11-2	TRBD1	TRBJ1-1	CASRSDRGIAEAFF
TRBV6-4	.	TRBJ1-2	CASSDSSLGYGYTF
TRBV7-9	.	TRBJ1-3	CASSLVRASSGNTIYF
TRBV2	.	TRBJ1-2	CASRAGDNYGYTF
TRBV7-3	TRBD1	TRBJ2-6	CASSPSTGSGANVLTF
TRBV7-7	TRBD2	TRBJ2-5	CASSPSGSQETQYF
TRBV11-2	TRBD1	TRBJ2-7	CASSPTRQGRQYF
TRBV2	.	TRBJ2-5	CASSVRETQYF
TRBV4-3	.	TRBJ1-1	CASSQRSARGAGLTEAFF
TRBV27	TRBD2	TRBJ2-5	CASSFGTSGVQETQYF
TRBV7-3	.	TRBJ1-1	CASSPSDGGRFTEAFF
TRBV27	TRBD1	TRBJ2-5	CASSSADRGETQYF
TRBV5-8	.	TRBJ1-2	CASSFWQTQGGYTF
TRBV28	TRBD2	TRBJ2-7	CASSKSGGSYEQYF
TRBV5-1	TRBD2	TRBJ2-1	CASSFTSGPNNEQFF
TRBV30	TRBD2	TRBJ2-1	CAWGVPGLAGEEQFF
TRBV29-1	.	TRBJ1-4	CSVPSGTNEKLFF
TRBV18	TRBD1	TRBJ1-4	CASSPQGVNNEKLFF
TRBV6-6	TRBD1	TRBJ2-3	CASRPGTGADTQYF
TRBV7-6	TRBD2	TRBJ2-2	CASSYLAGENTGELFF